The sequence of this T cell receptor beta chain was determined in a study of cytomegalovirus exposure and HLA in healthy donors. The ends were cut back, 5 bases at V and 4 bases at J, with 17 bases in the middle. Germline V CDR1 and CDR2: MNHEY, SVGAGI. This CDR3 region has 15 residues. This table comes from immunoSEQ multiplex PCR, and its TCRdb copy is limited to in-frame clones, with some not included. The sample has some 83,000 clones; roughly 95% are singletons. The V and J genes are TRBV6-5 and TRBJ1-1; D is unresolved. The sequence derives from a young woman in good health and CMV-seropositive. The sequenced material came from PBMCs. The CDR3 nucleotides are TGTGCCAGCAGTCTACGCCCGGGGTCGGGCACTGAAGCTTTCTTT. As protein: CASSLRPGSGTEAFF.